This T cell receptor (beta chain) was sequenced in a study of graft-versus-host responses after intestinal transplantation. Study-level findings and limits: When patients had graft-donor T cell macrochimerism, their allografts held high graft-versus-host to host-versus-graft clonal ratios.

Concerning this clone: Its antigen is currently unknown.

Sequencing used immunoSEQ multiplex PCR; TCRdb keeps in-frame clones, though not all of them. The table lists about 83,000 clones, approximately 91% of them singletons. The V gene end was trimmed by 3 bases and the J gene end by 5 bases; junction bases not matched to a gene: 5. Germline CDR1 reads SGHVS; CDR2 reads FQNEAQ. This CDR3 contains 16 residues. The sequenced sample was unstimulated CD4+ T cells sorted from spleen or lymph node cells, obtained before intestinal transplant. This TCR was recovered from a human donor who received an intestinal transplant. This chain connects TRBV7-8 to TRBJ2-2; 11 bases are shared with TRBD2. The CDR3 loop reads CASSFSGGGPTGELFF. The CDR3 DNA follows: TGTGCCAGCAGCTTTAGCGGGGGGGGCCCGACCGGGGAGCTGTTTTTT.